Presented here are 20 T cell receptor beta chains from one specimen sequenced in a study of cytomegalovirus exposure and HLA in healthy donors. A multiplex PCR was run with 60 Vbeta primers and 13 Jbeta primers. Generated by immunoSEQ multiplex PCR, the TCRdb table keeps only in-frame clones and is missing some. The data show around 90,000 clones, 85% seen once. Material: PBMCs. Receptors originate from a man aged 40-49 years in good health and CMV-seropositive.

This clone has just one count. The CDR3 is CASSNTGDAFF. The CDR3 DNA reads TGTGCCAGCAGTAACACAGGGGATGCTTTCTTT. The chain joins TRBV6-1 to TRBJ1-1; TRBD1 matches 7 bases. The CDR3 spans 11 residues. CDR1 and CDR2 (germline): MNHNS, SASEGT. The trim removed 5 bases at V and 11 bases at J, leaving 5 bases unmatched.

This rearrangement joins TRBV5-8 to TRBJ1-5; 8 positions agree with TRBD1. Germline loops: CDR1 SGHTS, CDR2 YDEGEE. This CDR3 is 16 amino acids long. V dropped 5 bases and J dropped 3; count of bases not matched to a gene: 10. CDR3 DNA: TGTGCCAGCAGGCGTGAGACAGGGGCGTCCAATCAGCCCCAGCATTTT. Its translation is CASRRETGASNQPQHF.

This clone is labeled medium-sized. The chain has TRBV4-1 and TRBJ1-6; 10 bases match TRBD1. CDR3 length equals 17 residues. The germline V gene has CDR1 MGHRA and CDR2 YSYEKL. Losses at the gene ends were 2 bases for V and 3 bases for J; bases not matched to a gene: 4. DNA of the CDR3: TGCGCCAGCAGCCAAAAGACAGGGGGCAACTATAATTCACCCCTCCACTTT. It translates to CASSQKTGGNYNSPLHF.

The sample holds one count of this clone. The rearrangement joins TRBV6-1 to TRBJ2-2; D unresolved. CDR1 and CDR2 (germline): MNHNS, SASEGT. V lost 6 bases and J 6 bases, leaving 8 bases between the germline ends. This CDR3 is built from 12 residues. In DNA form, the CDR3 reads TGTGCCAGCAGCTTTATTCCCGGGGAGCTGTTTTTT. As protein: CASSFIPGELFF.

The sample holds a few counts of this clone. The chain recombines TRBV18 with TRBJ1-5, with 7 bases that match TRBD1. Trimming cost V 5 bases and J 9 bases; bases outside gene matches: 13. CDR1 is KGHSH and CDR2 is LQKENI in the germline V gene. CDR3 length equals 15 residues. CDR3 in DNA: TGTGCCAGCTCAACCGGGACAGCCCGGGGGCTGCCCCAGCATTTT. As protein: CASSTGTARGLPQHF.

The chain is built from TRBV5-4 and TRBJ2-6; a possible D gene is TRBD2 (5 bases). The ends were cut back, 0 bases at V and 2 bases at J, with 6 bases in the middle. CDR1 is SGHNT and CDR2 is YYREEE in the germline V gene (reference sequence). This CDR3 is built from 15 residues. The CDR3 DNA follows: TGTGCCAGCAGCTTGGATAGCGCTGGGGCCAACGTCCTGACTTTC. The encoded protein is CASSLDSAGANVLTF.

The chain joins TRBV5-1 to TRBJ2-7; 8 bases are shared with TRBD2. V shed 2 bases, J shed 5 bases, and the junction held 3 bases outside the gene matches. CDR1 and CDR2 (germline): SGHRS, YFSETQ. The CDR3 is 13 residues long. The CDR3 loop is CASSFGLADEQYF. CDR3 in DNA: TGCGCCAGCAGCTTCGGACTAGCTGACGAGCAGTACTTC.

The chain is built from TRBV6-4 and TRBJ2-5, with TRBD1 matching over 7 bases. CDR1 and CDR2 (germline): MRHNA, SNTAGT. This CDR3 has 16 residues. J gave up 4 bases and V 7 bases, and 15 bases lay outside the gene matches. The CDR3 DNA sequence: TGTGCCAGCAATGCGGTAGGACAGGTATTTCTAGAGACCCAGTACTTC. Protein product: CASNAVGQVFLETQYF.

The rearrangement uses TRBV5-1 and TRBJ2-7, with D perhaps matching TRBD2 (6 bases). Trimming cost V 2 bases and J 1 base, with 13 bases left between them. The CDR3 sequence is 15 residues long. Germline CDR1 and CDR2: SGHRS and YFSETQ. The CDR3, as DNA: TGCGCCAGCAGCTTTGGCGGGACGGGGTCCTACGAGCAGTACTTC. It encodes CASSFGGTGSYEQYF. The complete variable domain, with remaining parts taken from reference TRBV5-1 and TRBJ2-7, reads KAGVTQTPRYLIKTRGQQVTLSCSPISGHRSVSWYQQTPGQGLQFLFEYFSETQRNKGNFPGRFSGRQFSNSRSEMNVSTLELGDSALYLCASSFGGTGSYEQYFGPGTRLTVT.

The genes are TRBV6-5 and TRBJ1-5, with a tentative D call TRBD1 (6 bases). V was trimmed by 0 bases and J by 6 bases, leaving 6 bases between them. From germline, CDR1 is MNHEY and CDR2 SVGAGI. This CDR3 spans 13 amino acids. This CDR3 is CASSYSRGQPQHF. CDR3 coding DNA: TGTGCCAGCAGTTACTCCAGGGGTCAGCCCCAGCATTTT.

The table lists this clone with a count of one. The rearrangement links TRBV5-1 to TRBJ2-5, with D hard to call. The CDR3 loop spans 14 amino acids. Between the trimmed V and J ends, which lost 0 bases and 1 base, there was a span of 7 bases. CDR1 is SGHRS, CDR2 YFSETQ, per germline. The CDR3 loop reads CASSLASGQETQYF. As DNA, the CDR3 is TGCGCCAGCAGCTTGGCGTCGGGCCAAGAGACCCAGTACTTC.

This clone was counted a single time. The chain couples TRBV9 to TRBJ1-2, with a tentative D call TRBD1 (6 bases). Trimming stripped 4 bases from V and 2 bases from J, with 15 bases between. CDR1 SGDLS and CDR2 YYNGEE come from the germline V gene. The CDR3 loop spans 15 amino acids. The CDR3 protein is CASSLGQRLNYGYTF. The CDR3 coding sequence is TGTGCCAGCAGCCTAGGACAGCGCCTGAACTATGGCTACACCTTC.

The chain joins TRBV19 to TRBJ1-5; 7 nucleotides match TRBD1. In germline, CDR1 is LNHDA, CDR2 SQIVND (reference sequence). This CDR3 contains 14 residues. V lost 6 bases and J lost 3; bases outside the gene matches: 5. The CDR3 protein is CASSRGTNNQPQHF. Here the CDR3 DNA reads TGTGCCAGTAGCAGGGGGACAAACAATCAGCCCCAGCATTTT.

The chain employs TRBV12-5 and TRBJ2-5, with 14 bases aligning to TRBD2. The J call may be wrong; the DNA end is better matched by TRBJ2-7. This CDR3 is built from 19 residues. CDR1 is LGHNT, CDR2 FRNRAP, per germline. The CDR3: CASGFTGRTSGRRHYEQYF. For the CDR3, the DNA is TGTGCTAGTGGTTTCACTGGCCGGACTAGCGGGAGGCGTCACTACGAGCAGTACTTC.

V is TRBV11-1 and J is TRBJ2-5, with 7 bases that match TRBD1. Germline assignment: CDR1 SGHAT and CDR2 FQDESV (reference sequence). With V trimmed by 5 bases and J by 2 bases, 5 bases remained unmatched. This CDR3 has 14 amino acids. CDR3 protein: CASSGWDSQETQYF. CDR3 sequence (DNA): TGTGCCAGCAGCGGATGGGACAGTCAAGAGACCCAGTACTTC.

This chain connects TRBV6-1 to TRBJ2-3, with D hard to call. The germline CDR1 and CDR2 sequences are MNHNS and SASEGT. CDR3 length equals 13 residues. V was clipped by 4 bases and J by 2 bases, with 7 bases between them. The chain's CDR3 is CASSAETTDTQYF. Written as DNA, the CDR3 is TGTGCCAGCAGTGCGGAGACCACAGATACGCAGTATTTT.

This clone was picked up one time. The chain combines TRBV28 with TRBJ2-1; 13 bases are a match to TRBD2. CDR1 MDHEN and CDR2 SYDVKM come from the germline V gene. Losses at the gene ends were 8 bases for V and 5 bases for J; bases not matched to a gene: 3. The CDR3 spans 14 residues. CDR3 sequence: CASDTSGRDNEQFF. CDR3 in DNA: TGTGCCAGCGATACTAGCGGGAGGGACAATGAGCAGTTCTTC.

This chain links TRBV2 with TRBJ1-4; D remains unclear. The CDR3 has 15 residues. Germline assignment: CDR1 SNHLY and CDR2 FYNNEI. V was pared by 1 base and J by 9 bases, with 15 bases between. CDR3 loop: CASSEVELVAQKLFF. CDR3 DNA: TGTGCCAGCAGTGAAGTTGAGCTAGTGGCGCAAAAACTGTTTTTT.

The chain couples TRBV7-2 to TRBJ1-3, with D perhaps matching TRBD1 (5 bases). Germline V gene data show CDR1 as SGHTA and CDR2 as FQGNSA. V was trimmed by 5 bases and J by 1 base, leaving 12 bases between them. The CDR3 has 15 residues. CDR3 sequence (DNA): TGTGCCAGCAGCCCTGGGGCCCATTCTGGAAACACCATATATTTT. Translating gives CASSPGAHSGNTIYF.

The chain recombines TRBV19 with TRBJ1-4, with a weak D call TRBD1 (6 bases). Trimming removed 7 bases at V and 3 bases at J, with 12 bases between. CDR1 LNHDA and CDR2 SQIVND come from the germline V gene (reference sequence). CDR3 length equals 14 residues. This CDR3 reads CASKNRDSNEKLFF. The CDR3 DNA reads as TGTGCCAGTAAAAACAGGGATTCTAATGAAAAACTGTTTTTT.